This TCR beta chain comes out of a study of T cell responses to AZD1222 COVID-19 vaccine. This table comes from immunoSEQ multiplex PCR, and its TCRdb copy is limited to in-frame clones, with some not included. This sample has roughly 130,000 clones, with 91% found just once. Trimming at V came to 5 bases and at J to 4 bases, leaving 4 bases not matched to a gene. The CDR3 covers 15 residues. In germline, CDR1 is MDHEN, CDR2 SYDVKM. Study results and caveats: Regions 160-218 and 743-854 held dominance among vaccine-associated CD4 TCRs, which spanned spike. None of the repertoires were sampled until the peak T cell response had passed. A mostly white British donor set with more females was recruited, and clonal diversity was possibly underestimated.

Points on this clone: Antigen unknown.

The rearrangement joins TRBV28 to TRBJ2-1; 11 bases map to TRBD2. The receptor comes from an adult in good health. This specimen consisted of peripheral blood, obtained on day 0 of AZD1222 vaccination. In DNA, the CDR3 is TGTGCCAGCAGTCTTGGACTAGCGGGTTACAATGAGCAGTTCTTC. This translates into CASSLGLAGYNEQFF.